The next 9 T cell receptor beta chains were all read from a single sample in a study of blood T cell repertoires in COVID-19. Only in-frame clones appear in the TCRdb table, and some are missing; sequencing was by immunoSEQ multiplex PCR. The table records 250,000 to 300,000 clones, around nine tenths of them present only once. Input material: PBMCs or T cells enriched from blood (not recorded which). These receptor sequences come from a woman aged 60-75 years who had recovered from COVID-19.

As concerns this clone: Additional DNA sequences in this sample encode the identical CDR3. The chain couples TRBV5-1 to TRBJ2-3; D is unresolved. The CDR3 runs 14 residues. Trimming shortened V by 2 bases and J by 0 bases, and 7 bases separated the two germline ends. The germline gives CDR1 SGHRS, CDR2 YFSETQ. The CDR3, as DNA: TGCGCCAGCAGCTTCGGTACTAGCACAGATACGCAGTATTTT. This codes for CASSFGTSTDTQYF.

The V and J genes are TRBV9 and TRBJ2-3, with D possibly matching TRBD2 (5 bases). There are 14 residues in the CDR3. In germline, CDR1 is SGDLS, CDR2 YYNGEE. V was clipped by 1 base and J by 4 bases, with 10 bases between them. The CDR3 loop reads CASSVPPGADTQYF. DNA of the CDR3: TGTGCCAGCAGCGTACCCCCCGGGGCAGATACGCAGTATTTT.

The chain employs TRBV5-1 and TRBJ2-7; 8 nucleotides match TRBD1. The junction had 5 bases not matched to a gene; V was cut back by 4 bases and J by 2 bases. Germline CDR1 is SGHRS and CDR2 is YFSETQ. The CDR3 spans 14 residues. CDR3 loop: CASSTGQGPYEQYF. Written as DNA, the CDR3 is TGCGCCAGCAGCACCGGACAGGGACCCTACGAGCAGTACTTC. The full variable domain, in which reference TRBV5-1 and TRBJ2-7 provide the parts outside the CDR3, is KAGVTQTPRYLIKTRGQQVTLSCSPISGHRSVSWYQQTPGQGLQFLFEYFSETQRNKGNFPGRFSGRQFSNSRSEMNVSTLELGDSALYLCASSTGQGPYEQYFGPGTRLTVT.

The chain couples TRBV7-9 to TRBJ2-2; D is unresolved. V lost 5 bases to trimming and J lost 4 bases, with 11 bases between them. Germline values: CDR1 SEHNR, CDR2 FQNEAQ (reference sequence). CDR3 size: 14 residues. CDR3: CASSEETPTGELFF. In nucleotides, the CDR3 is TGTGCCAGCAGCGAGGAGACGCCCACCGGGGAGCTGTTTTTT. The variable domain in full, with the rest retrieved from reference TRBV7-9 and TRBJ2-2, is DTGVSQNPRHKITKRGQNVTFRCDPISEHNRLYWYRQTLGQGPEFLTYFQNEAQLEKSRLLSDRFSAERPKGSFSTLEIQRTEQGDSAMYLCASSEETPTGELFFGEGSRLTVL.

This clone has just one count. This chain links TRBV2 with TRBJ2-1; 13 bases are a match to TRBD2. Germline lookup yields CDR1 SNHLY and CDR2 FYNNEI. V lost 11 bases, J lost 9 bases, and 10 bases stayed unmatched. The CDR3 has 14 amino acids. The CDR3 region has the DNA TGTGCCCGCCAACTAGCGGGAGGGCCCGGTGAGCAGTTCTTC. Residues: CARQLAGGPGEQFF.

In this sample, this clone turned up a few times. This chain connects TRBV3-1 (or the pseudogene TRBV3-2) to TRBJ1-4; D is perhaps TRBD1 (6 bases). The CDR3 totals 15 residues. The V end lost 1 base, the J end lost 7 bases, and 13 bases lay between the germline ends. The germline gives CDR1 LGHDT, CDR2 YNNKEL (reference sequence). The CDR3 DNA reads as TGTGCCAGCAGCCAAGGGGCGGGCAGGGGTGAAAAACTGTTTTTT. Encoded protein: CASSQGAGRGEKLFF.

This sequence joins TRBV30 and TRBJ2-1; no firm D call. Germline V gene lookup returns CDR1 GTSNPN and CDR2 SVGIG (reference sequence). The CDR3 extends over 16 amino acids. The V end was cut by 2 bases, the J end by 7 bases, with 21 bases between. As DNA, the CDR3 is TGTGCCTGGAGTCCGACATCGAACCAGGCGCTTAATGAGCAGTTCTTC. This sequence encodes CAWSPTSNQALNEQFF. The variable domain in full, with the rest retrieved from reference TRBV30 and TRBJ2-1, is SQTIHQWPATLVQPVGSPLSLECTVEGTSNPNLYWYRQAAGRGLQLLFYSVGIGQISSEVPQNLSASRPQDRQFILSSKKLLLSDSGFYLCAWSPTSNQALNEQFFGPGTRLTVL.

The table lists this clone with a count of one. The rearrangement links TRBV30 to TRBJ1-5; 7 bases fit TRBD1. The CDR3 has 14 residues. Germline lookup yields CDR1 GTSNPN and CDR2 SVGIG (reference sequence). V shed 3 bases, J shed 8 bases, and the junction held 10 bases outside the gene matches. CDR3 protein: CAWSHRGAIEPQHF. In DNA form, the CDR3 reads TGTGCCTGGAGCCACAGGGGAGCAATCGAGCCCCAGCATTTT.

The genes are TRBV4-1 and TRBJ2-5; 7 bases line up with TRBD2. This CDR3 spans 17 amino acids. Germline trimming cut 1 base from V and 1 base from J; bases unmatched to any gene: 9. CDR1 and CDR2 from the germline V gene are MGHRA and YSYEKL. The CDR3 sequence: CASSQGAIAGAQETQYF. The CDR3 DNA reads TGCGCCAGCAGCCAAGGCGCGATAGCGGGCGCCCAAGAGACCCAGTACTTC.